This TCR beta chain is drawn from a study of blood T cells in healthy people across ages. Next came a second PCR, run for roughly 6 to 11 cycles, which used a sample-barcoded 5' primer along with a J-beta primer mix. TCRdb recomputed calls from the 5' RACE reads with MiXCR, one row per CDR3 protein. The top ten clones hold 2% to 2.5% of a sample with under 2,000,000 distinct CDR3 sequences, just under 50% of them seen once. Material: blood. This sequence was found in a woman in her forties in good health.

The DNA for the CDR3 is TGTGCCACCAGTGACCCAGGACTTCCCTGGAAACTGTTTTTT. Its protein is CATSDPGLPWKLFF. This chain connects TRBV24-1 to TRBJ1-4; no clear D gene. Per the germline V gene, CDR1 is KGHDR and CDR2 is SFDVKD. V lost 4 bases to trimming and J lost 11 bases, with 16 bases between them. The CDR3 runs to 14 residues.